The present entry profiles one T cell receptor beta chain with its context. Its specificity is not known. A read error may produce the germline difference seen at one junction end. This specimen belongs to a study of cytomegalovirus exposure and HLA in healthy donors. Study-level points and caveats: Highly shared sequence variants in one cluster were likely a sequencing artifact.

PCR involved 60 Vbeta and 13 Jbeta primers. The protocol was immunoSEQ multiplex PCR, while the TCRdb copy is restricted to in-frame clones and leaves out a portion. Of about 160,000 clones in the sample, 80% were seen once. Specimen: PBMCs. The origin of this receptor is a man aged 30 to 45 in good health and CMV-seronegative.

The CDR3 loop is CAGSLWASRSYEQYF. CDR3 sequence (DNA): TGTGCCGGCAGCTTATGGGCTAGCCGCTCCTACGAGCAGTACTTC. This chain connects TRBV7-2 to TRBJ2-7, with a possible D match to TRBD2 (5 bases). CDR1 and CDR2 from the germline V gene are SGHTA and FQGNSA. CDR3 length equals 15 residues.